Listed here are 5 T cell receptor beta chains from one sample, sequenced in a study of T cell responses to AZD1222 COVID-19 vaccine. Produced via immunoSEQ multiplex PCR; TCRdb's table is partial and in-frame only. The sample has roughly 24,000 clones; 80% to 90% are singletons. Sequenced here: peripheral blood, sampled 28 days after the second AZD1222 dose. All receptors derive from an adult who received the AZD1222 COVID-19 vaccine.

The gene calls are TRBV15 and TRBJ2-4, with D possibly matching TRBD1 (6 bases). The length of the CDR3 is 17 residues. V lost 1 base and J lost 1, with 14 bases in between. The V gene's germline CDR1 is LNHNV and CDR2 YYDKDF (reference sequence). For the CDR3, the DNA is TGTGCCACCAGCAGAGGCCACAGGGAGTGGGCCAAAAACATTCAGTACTTC. Translating it yields CATSRGHREWAKNIQYF.

The rearrangement links TRBV3-1 (or the pseudogene TRBV3-2) to TRBJ1-2; D is ambiguous. Trimming pared 4 bases from V and 7 bases from J, leaving 16 bases between. CDR1 is LGHDT, CDR2 YNNKEL, per germline (reference sequence). The CDR3 covers 14 residues. The CDR3 sequence is CASSPSTAGGGYTF. In DNA, the CDR3 is TGTGCCAGCAGCCCTAGTACGGCAGGTGGTGGCTACACCTTC.

The chain couples TRBV3-1 (or the pseudogene TRBV3-2) to TRBJ1-4, with D perhaps matching TRBD1 (5 bases). CDR3 length: 13 residues. The V end lost 0 bases, the J end lost 11 bases, and 10 bases lay between the germline ends. Germline V gene lookup returns CDR1 LGHDT and CDR2 YNNKEL (reference sequence). The CDR3: CASSQEARGKLFF. For the CDR3, the DNA is TGTGCCAGCAGCCAAGAGGCCCGGGGGAAACTGTTTTTT.

The chain employs TRBV5-1 and TRBJ1-5; D not certain. The V and J ends lost 0 bases and 7 bases respectively, with 14 bases between them. Looked up from germline, CDR1 is SGHRS and CDR2 is YFSETQ. The CDR3 contains 15 residues. The CDR3 DNA follows: TGCGCCAGCAGCTTGGGAACTCAAACGGGACAGCCCCAGCATTTT. Residues: CASSLGTQTGQPQHF.

The chain carries TRBV19 and TRBJ1-5; maybe TRBD1 (5 bases). V was trimmed by 6 bases and J by 7 bases, leaving 28 bases between them. The CDR3 totals 18 residues. Germline V gives CDR1 LNHDA, CDR2 SQIVND (reference sequence). CDR3 in amino acids: CASRARDRQRLPVQPQHF. As DNA, the CDR3 is TGTGCCAGTAGGGCCCGGGACCGCCAGCGCCTCCCGGTGCAGCCCCAGCATTTT.